What follows are 32 T cell receptor beta chains derived from one specimen sequenced in a study of cytomegalovirus exposure and HLA in healthy donors. PCR used 60 Vbeta primers and 13 Jbeta primers. Generated by immunoSEQ multiplex PCR, the TCRdb table keeps only in-frame clones and is missing some. The sample gives roughly 100,000 clones, about an eighth of which show up once; 15% to 20% is in the top ten. Sequences were obtained from PBMCs. The receptors were gathered from a man aged 40-49 years in good health and CMV-seropositive.

There are a few counts of this clone. The chain combines TRBV5-1 with TRBJ2-3; 10 positions agree with TRBD1. Germline lookup yields CDR1 SGHRS and CDR2 YFSETQ. The CDR3 is 16 amino acids. The junction had 3 bases not matched to a gene; V was cut back by 0 bases and J by 2 bases. The CDR3 reads CASSLEGTGDTDTQYF. The CDR3 DNA reads TGCGCCAGCAGCTTGGAAGGGACAGGGGACACAGATACGCAGTATTTT.

The chain has TRBV15 and TRBJ1-5; TRBD1 matches at 8 bases. Trimming at V came to 1 base and at J to 7 bases, leaving 6 bases not matched to a gene. CDR3 length: 15 amino acids. Germline V gives CDR1 LNHNV, CDR2 YYDKDF (reference sequence). The CDR3 reads CATSRGQGSIQPQHF. CDR3 bases: TGTGCCACCAGCAGAGGACAGGGGTCAATACAGCCCCAGCATTTT. Looking up the rest from reference TRBV15 and TRBJ1-5 gives the full variable domain: DAMVIQNPRYQVTQFGKPVTLSCSQTLNHNVMYWYQQKSSQAPKLLFHYYDKDFNNEADTPDNFQSRRPNTSFCFLDIRSPGLGDTAMYLCATSRGQGSIQPQHFGDGTRLSIL.

This chain connects TRBV25-1 to TRBJ2-7; 10 bases line up with TRBD1. Germline CDR1 is MGHDK and CDR2 is SYGVNS. V was clipped by 6 bases and J by 3 bases; unmatched bases: 11. The CDR3 contains 16 residues. The CDR3 nucleotides are TGTGCCAGCAGGGGCAGATCGACAGGGGGCTTCTACGAGCAGTACTTC. It specifies CASRGRSTGGFYEQYF.

This clone was seen more than once but under ten times. J is TRBJ2-7 and V is TRBV6-5, with 9 nucleotides matching TRBD2. The CDR3 covers 16 residues. V lost 0 bases, J lost 3 bases, and 6 bases stayed unmatched. Looked up from germline, CDR1 is MNHEY and CDR2 is SVGAGI. The CDR3 region is CASSYSASGTVYEQYF. The CDR3 region has the DNA TGTGCCAGCAGTTACTCTGCTAGCGGGACAGTCTACGAGCAGTACTTC.

This clone has more than one count but fewer than ten. This chain links TRBV11-2 with TRBJ2-1; D is unclear. Germline CDR1 is SGHAT and CDR2 is FQNNGV. The V end lost 0 bases, the J end lost 1 base, and 7 bases lay between the germline ends. This CDR3 region has 15 residues. CDR3 DNA: TGTGCCAGCAGCTTAGAGGTCGGGTCCTACAATGAGCAGTTCTTC. As protein: CASSLEVGSYNEQFF.

This clone has only a few counts. J is TRBJ2-2 and V is TRBV5-4; 12 nucleotides line up with TRBD2. With V trimmed by 3 bases and J by 7 bases, 1 base remained unmatched. Germline V gives CDR1 SGHNT, CDR2 YYREEE (reference sequence). The CDR3 sequence is 14 residues long. In DNA form, the CDR3 reads TGTGCCAGCAGCTCGGGACTAGCGGGCGGGGAGCTGTTTTTT. This encodes CASSSGLAGGELFF.

The gene calls are TRBV6-6 and TRBJ1-4; D not certain. The CDR3 covers 15 residues. The germline gives CDR1 MNHNY, CDR2 SVGAGI (reference sequence). Trimming took off 7 bases at V and 0 bases at J, with 12 bases between the two ends. Here the CDR3 reads CASTLDLATNEKLFF. The CDR3 DNA is TGTGCCAGCACCCTAGACCTAGCAACTAATGAAAAACTGTTTTTT.

This clone was recorded a few times. The chain has TRBV28 and TRBJ1-1; tentative D call: TRBD1 (5 bases). Germline V lookup: CDR1 MDHEN, CDR2 SYDVKM. The CDR3 runs 19 residues. Trimming took 4 bases from V and 3 from J, leaving 27 bases between them. The CDR3 loop is CASSSWPTGTRGGYTEAFF. The CDR3 DNA sequence: TGTGCCAGCAGTTCCTGGCCCACTGGGACGCGGGGGGGGTACACTGAAGCTTTCTTT.

The V call is TRBV5-1, the J call TRBJ1-3; 7 bases are shared with TRBD1. This CDR3 is 16 amino acids long. Germline V gene sequence: CDR1 SGHRS, CDR2 YFSETQ. J gave up 0 bases and V 4 bases, and 7 bases lay outside the gene matches. The CDR3 nucleotides are TGCGCCAGCAGCCCCGGGACAGTCGTCTCTGGAAACACCATATATTTT. Amino acid sequence: CASSPGTVVSGNTIYF.

V is TRBV6-5 and J is TRBJ1-1; D unresolved. The length of the CDR3 is 14 residues. The germline CDR1 and CDR2 sequences are MNHEY and SVGAGI. Trimming took 0 bases from V and 8 from J, leaving 13 bases between them. The CDR3 sequence: CASSYSEGTEEAFF. Written as DNA, the CDR3 is TGTGCCAGCAGTTACTCGGAGGGAACCGAGGAAGCTTTCTTT.

This chain links TRBV5-8 with TRBJ2-1; 8 nucleotides match TRBD1. This CDR3 is built from 14 residues. J lost 7 bases, V lost 4 bases, and 7 bases had no gene match. CDR1 and CDR2 from the germline V gene are SGHTS and YDEGEE. The CDR3 loop is CASSRRTGRNEQFF. CDR3 nucleotides: TGTGCCAGCAGCCGACGGACAGGGAGGAATGAGCAGTTCTTC.

The chain couples TRBV5-8 to TRBJ1-5, with TRBD1 matching 7 bases. The CDR3 loop spans 19 amino acids. Germline loops: CDR1 SGHTS, CDR2 YDEGEE. The J segment lost 7 bases and the V segment lost 2 bases, leaving 21 bases of the junction unmatched. CDR3 sequence: CASSFRPLQSNRGDQPQHF. CDR3 nucleotide sequence: TGTGCCAGCAGCTTTCGTCCACTCCAAAGCAACAGGGGTGACCAGCCCCAGCATTTT.

This clone was seen more than once but under ten times. The chain couples TRBV7-2 to TRBJ1-5; tentatively, D is TRBD1 (5 bases). This CDR3 region has 14 residues. Germline V lookup: CDR1 SGHTA, CDR2 FQGNSA. Trimming took off 4 bases at V and 4 bases at J, with 11 bases between the two ends. In DNA, the CDR3 is TGTGCCAGCAGCTCGATTGGGGGGAATCAGCCCCAGCATTTT. Its translation: CASSSIGGNQPQHF.

In this sample, this clone turned up a few times. The rearrangement uses TRBV6-5 and TRBJ1-4; 9 positions match TRBD1. CDR1 is MNHEY, CDR2 SVGAGI, per germline. With V trimmed by 2 bases and J by 8 bases, 6 bases remained unmatched. The CDR3 has 15 amino acids. CDR3 in amino acids: CASSYRWTGEEKLFF. The CDR3 DNA sequence: TGTGCCAGCAGTTACCGTTGGACAGGGGAAGAAAAACTGTTTTTT.

In this sample, this clone turned up a few times. The V and J genes are TRBV6-1 and TRBJ1-5; 7 bases are a match to TRBD1. The junction had 7 bases not matched to a gene; V was cut back by 9 bases and J by 5 bases. Germline-derived CDR1 and CDR2 are MNHNS and SASEGT. The CDR3 sequence is 13 residues long. The CDR3 DNA is TGTGCCAGTCGACAGGGTTTGGATCAGCCCCAGCATTTT. It is translated as CASRQGLDQPQHF.

This rearrangement joins TRBV15 to TRBJ2-2; TRBD1 matches at 8 bases. Germline V lookup: CDR1 LNHNV, CDR2 YYDKDF (reference sequence). The CDR3 is 18 amino acids. The V gene end was trimmed by 0 bases and the J gene end by 0 bases; junction bases not matched to a gene: 6. In DNA form, the CDR3 reads TGTGCCACCAGCAGAGATCCGTGGGGACAGGCGAACACCGGGGAGCTGTTTTTT. Its translation: CATSRDPWGQANTGELFF. Supplemented by reference TRBV15 and TRBJ2-2, the full variable domain reads DAMVIQNPRYQVTQFGKPVTLSCSQTLNHNVMYWYQQKSSQAPKLLFHYYDKDFNNEADTPDNFQSRRPNTSFCFLDIRSPGLGDTAMYLCATSRDPWGQANTGELFFGEGSRLTVL.

The rearrangement links TRBV7-8 to TRBJ1-2; D possibly corresponds to TRBD1 (6 bases). CDR1 and CDR2 from the germline V gene are SGHVS and FQNEAQ. Trimming took off 5 bases at V and 7 bases at J, with 17 bases between the two ends. The CDR3 is 14 amino acids. This chain's CDR3 is CASSHRELRGGYTF. CDR3 in DNA: TGTGCCAGCAGCCACCGGGAACTCAGGGGTGGCTACACCTTC.

The rearrangement joins TRBV5-1 to TRBJ2-2; TRBD1 agrees at 9 bases. The CDR3 is made up of 15 amino acids. The germline CDR1 and CDR2 sequences are SGHRS and YFSETQ. After removal of 5 bases from V and 4 bases from J, the junction contained 6 bases not matched to a gene. This CDR3 reads CASRRTGEGTGELFF. CDR3 bases: TGCGCCAGCAGGCGGACAGGGGAGGGCACCGGGGAGCTGTTTTTT.

This clone was detected a few times. The chain links TRBV7-6 to TRBJ1-4; the D is unclear. Germline CDR1 SGHVS, CDR2 FNYEAQ. The CDR3 has 13 amino acids. Trimming shortened V by 2 bases and J by 8 bases, and 9 bases separated the two germline ends. CDR3 sequence reads: CASSLSAQEKLFF. The CDR3 DNA is TGTGCCAGCAGCTTATCGGCACAGGAAAAACTGTTTTTT.

A word on this clone: At one end the junction does not follow the germline gene, possibly because of a read error. The chain has TRBV19 and TRBJ2-7, with 7 bases matching TRBD1. There are 14 residues in the CDR3. The germline V gene has CDR1 LNHDA and CDR2 SQIVND (reference sequence). The CDR3 loop is CAGSNQQGSGEQYF. CDR3 sequence (DNA): TGTGCCGGTAGTAATCAACAGGGGTCTGGGGAGCAGTACTTC.

There are a few counts of this clone. In DNA form, the CDR3 reads TGTGCCAGCAGCCGGGACAGGAATAATCAGCCCCAGCATTTT. This gives the protein CASSRDRNNQPQHF. J is TRBJ1-5 and V is TRBV6-5; 8 nucleotides match TRBD1. Germline CDR1 MNHEY, CDR2 SVGAGI. The CDR3 loop spans 14 amino acids. The junction had 5 bases not matched to a gene; V was cut back by 6 bases and J by 4 bases.

The chain couples TRBV7-8 to TRBJ2-2, with D perhaps matching TRBD1 (5 bases). The CDR3 has 15 amino acids. The germline CDR1 and CDR2 sequences are SGHVS and FQNEAQ. With 5 bases removed from V and 6 bases from J, the gap between germline ends came to 16 bases. The CDR3 nucleotides read TGTGCCAGCAGCAGATCAGGGATCTCGTCCGGGGAGCTGTTTTTT. This translates into CASSRSGISSGELFF.

Remarks on this clone: This sample also contains other DNA sequences that code for the same CDR3. The chain is built from TRBV29-1 and TRBJ1-3; 7 bases are a match to TRBD1. Germline V gene data show CDR1 as SQVTM and CDR2 as ANQGSEA. The junction had 5 bases not matched to a gene; V was cut back by 5 bases and J by 4 bases. The CDR3 runs to 13 residues. CDR3 amino acids: CSVRQGSGNTIYF. The CDR3 nucleotides are TGCAGCGTTAGACAGGGATCGGGAAACACCATATATTTT.

This clone was detected ten times or more. The CDR3 here is CASSLDGTSGREQYF. Here the CDR3 DNA reads TGTGCCAGCAGCTTAGATGGGACTAGCGGGAGGGAGCAGTACTTC. This chain joins TRBV7-2 and TRBJ2-7; 15 bases agree with TRBD2. There are 15 residues in the CDR3. V was clipped by 1 base and J by 7 bases; unmatched bases: 2. Per germline, CDR1 SGHTA and CDR2 FQGNSA.

The J gene is TRBJ2-7, the V gene TRBV28; no firm D call. V lost 8 bases and J 3 bases, leaving 5 bases between the germline ends. CDR3 length: 10 residues. Germline assignment: CDR1 MDHEN and CDR2 SYDVKM. Here the CDR3 reads CASAYYEQYF. In nucleotides, the CDR3 is TGTGCCAGCGCCTACTACGAGCAGTACTTC.

This clone occurred a few times. The chain carries TRBV13 and TRBJ2-1; the match to TRBD2 covers 12 bases. Losses at the gene ends were 5 bases for V and 3 bases for J; bases not matched to a gene: 8. The CDR3 totals 17 residues. Looked up from germline, CDR1 is PRHDT and CDR2 is FYEKMQ (reference sequence). The CDR3 region is CASSVGLAGKYYNEQFF. The CDR3 region has the DNA TGTGCCAGCAGCGTCGGACTAGCGGGAAAGTACTACAATGAGCAGTTCTTC.

The V call is TRBV5-1, the J call TRBJ2-7, with 9 bases lining up with TRBD1. The CDR3 is 13 residues long. V was pared by 7 bases and J by 3 bases, with 5 bases of the junction left unmatched. Germline CDR1 and CDR2: SGHRS and YFSETQ. For the CDR3, the DNA is TGCGCCAGCGCCGGGACAGGGAACTACGAGCAGTACTTC. Translated, it gives CASAGTGNYEQYF.

CDR3 residues: CASSPGGNYGYTF. Here the CDR3 DNA reads TGTGCCAGCAGTCCGGGGGGTAACTATGGCTACACCTTC. V usage is TRBV6-1 and J usage is TRBJ1-2; perhaps TRBD1 as D (5 bases). Germline V gene lookup returns CDR1 MNHNS and CDR2 SASEGT. V lost 5 bases, J lost 1 base, and 8 bases lay in between. CDR3 length equals 13 residues.

This clone has only a few counts. This chain connects TRBV29-1 to TRBJ2-3; 13 bases map to TRBD2. This CDR3 spans 15 amino acids. Germline trimming cut 6 bases from V and 5 bases from J; bases unmatched to any gene: 8. Germline assignment: CDR1 SQVTM and CDR2 ANQGSEA. The CDR3: CSVDRLAGGRDTQYF. CDR3 nucleotide sequence: TGCAGCGTGGACCGACTAGCGGGAGGAAGAGATACGCAGTATTTT.

The rearrangement uses TRBV28 and TRBJ2-5; D perhaps matches TRBD2 (5 bases). With 3 bases removed from V and 3 bases from J, the gap between germline ends came to 14 bases. The CDR3 spans 15 residues. Germline CDR1 reads MDHEN; CDR2 reads SYDVKM. CDR3 bases: TGTGCCAGCAGTTTGGTCGACTATGGGGAAGAGACCCAGTACTTC. Its translation: CASSLVDYGEETQYF.

This clone was seen only a few times. The chain combines TRBV5-8 with TRBJ1-5; D remains unclear. Deletions cut 0 bases from V and 10 bases from J, with 8 bases between. In germline, CDR1 is SGHTS, CDR2 YDEGEE. This CDR3 has 12 residues. The CDR3 DNA reads TGTGCCAGCAGCTTGGACAACAGTCCCCAGCATTTT. Residues: CASSLDNSPQHF.

This clone has a handful of counts. V and J are TRBV9 and TRBJ2-5; the D gene is possibly TRBD2 (6 bases). The V end lost 3 bases, the J end lost 4 bases, and 16 bases lay between the germline ends. The germline CDR1 and CDR2 sequences are SGDLS and YYNGEE. This CDR3 contains 15 residues. Written as DNA, the CDR3 is TGTGCCAGCAGCGCTGCGGGGCTCCCCCGAGAGACCCAGTACTTC. It translates to CASSAAGLPRETQYF.